These 12 T cell receptor beta chains came from one sample sequenced in a study of T-cell reconstitution after alpha-beta-depleted transplantation in children. Using unique molecular identifiers, the investigators prepared the TCRbeta library. TCRdb analysed the PCR reads with MiXCR anew, one entry per CDR3 protein. The sample shows roughly 500,000 distinct CDR3 sequences, over 9.5% of them seen only once. The sample was PBMCs, taken before TCRalphabeta/CD19-depleted stem cell transplant. These receptors all come from a child aged 2 to 10 with inherited bone marrow failure, due to receive a stem cell transplant.

This chain connects TRBV10-3 to TRBJ1-2; 8 positions agree with TRBD1. Germline CDR1 reads ENHRY; CDR2 reads SYGVKD. The CDR3 length is 12 residues. V shed 8 bases and J 6 bases; nucleotides not matched to a gene: 5. CDR3: CAIAAGGNGYTF. The DNA of the CDR3 is TGTGCCATCGCGGCAGGGGGCAATGGCTACACCTTC.

This clonotype was seen ten or more times. J is TRBJ2-5 and V is TRBV18; D uncertain. This CDR3 is 14 amino acids long. Germline loops: CDR1 KGHSH, CDR2 LQKENI. V lost 0 bases and J 3 bases, leaving 8 bases between the germline ends. The CDR3 sequence: CASSPPGFEETQYF. In DNA, the CDR3 is TGTGCCAGCTCACCACCGGGGTTCGAAGAGACCCAGTACTTC.

With regard to this clonotype: This may stem from a read error, because a much larger clone lies one nucleotide away. In this CDR3 the conserved last residue, phenylalanine or tryptophan, is missing, so a read error is likely. V is TRBV28 and J is TRBJ2-7; 11 bases match TRBD2. This CDR3 comprises 17 residues. Germline V gives CDR1 MDHEN, CDR2 SYDVKM. Trimming at V came to 5 bases and at J to 7 bases, leaving 16 bases not matched to a gene. As DNA, the CDR3 is TGTGCCAGCAGTACCCGACTAGCGGGAATCACACACCATGAGCAGTACCTC. It encodes CASSTRLAGITHHEQYL.

Concerning this clonotype itself: Likely a read error: the CDR3 ends without its conserved phenylalanine or tryptophan. This rearrangement joins TRBV28 to TRBJ2-7, with TRBD2 matching 9 bases. Per germline, CDR1 MDHEN and CDR2 SYDVKM. The CDR3 is 15 residues long. V was pared by 5 bases and J by 0 bases, with 5 bases of the junction left unmatched. The CDR3 reads CASSPSGVSSYEQYS. In DNA, the CDR3 is TGTGCCAGCAGTCCTAGCGGGGTTAGCTCCTACGAGCAGTACTCC.

This clonotype was found many times. The chain links TRBV15 to TRBJ2-2; D is possibly TRBD1 (5 bases). The germline V and J ends were trimmed by 0 bases and 4 bases, with 15 bases remaining between them. The germline CDR1 and CDR2 sequences are LNHNV and YYDKDF (reference sequence). The CDR3 consists of 17 residues. The CDR3 spells CATSRDRGPKGTGELFF. The CDR3 region has the DNA TGTGCCACCAGCAGAGATAGGGGCCCAAAGGGCACCGGGGAGCTGTTTTTT.

This clonotype occurred many times. Written as DNA, the CDR3 is TGCGCCAGCAGCCAAGGTCCACAGGTCGTGGGTGGTACGCAGTATTTT. It is translated as CASSQGPQVVGGTQYF. The chain employs TRBV4-3 and TRBJ2-3; D perhaps matches TRBD1 (5 bases). V was clipped by 1 base and J by 8 bases, with 19 bases between them. Germline CDR1 LGHNA, CDR2 YSLEER. The CDR3 length is 16 residues.

This rearrangement joins TRBV20-1 to TRBJ2-7; 10 nucleotides agree with TRBD1. J gave up 3 bases and V 5 bases, and 7 bases lay outside the gene matches. CDR1 and CDR2 from the germline V gene are DFQATT and SNEGSKA (reference sequence). The CDR3 runs 14 residues. The CDR3 DNA follows: TGCAGTGCTGAGGGACAGGGGAGGATCTACGAGCAGTACTTC. Protein: CSAEGQGRIYEQYF.

J is TRBJ2-7 and V is TRBV27; 7 nucleotides align to TRBD1. CDR1 and CDR2 from the germline V gene are MNHEY and SMNVEV (reference sequence). The CDR3 extends over 14 amino acids. Unmatched junction bases numbered 4, after V lost 3 bases and J lost 2 bases. CDR3 DNA sequence: TGTGCCAGCAGTTTCAGGGGGTTGCCCTACGAGCAGTACTTC. Protein product: CASSFRGLPYEQYF.

Many counts were recorded for this clonotype. J is TRBJ1-2 and V is TRBV3-1, with no clear D. The V end lost 1 base, the J end lost 1 base, and 13 bases lay between the germline ends. The CDR3 sequence is 16 residues long. Per the germline V gene, CDR1 is LGHDT and CDR2 is YNNKEL (reference sequence). This CDR3 is CASSQGNGDLNYGYTF. CDR3 nucleotide sequence: TGTGCCAGCAGCCAAGGTAACGGCGACCTTAACTATGGCTACACCTTC.

Ten or more counts support this clonotype. V usage is TRBV12-3 or TRBV12-4 and J usage is TRBJ2-7; 7 nucleotides line up with TRBD1. CDR3 length equals 15 residues. V lost 3 bases, J lost 5 bases, and 10 bases stayed unmatched. The CDR3 region is CASSFGRTGVDEQYF. The CDR3 region has the DNA TGTGCCAGCAGTTTTGGCCGAACAGGGGTGGACGAGCAGTACTTC.

This clonotype was seen only a few times. The rearrangement joins TRBV30 to TRBJ1-5, with TRBD1 as a possible D gene (6 bases). Germline lookup yields CDR1 GTSNPN and CDR2 SVGIG (reference sequence). Trimming removed 0 bases from V and 9 bases from J, with 21 bases in between. The CDR3 extends over 16 amino acids. The CDR3 region has the DNA TGTGCCTGGAGTGTACGAGGGGGGACACAGAACCGGCCCCAGCATTTT. Translated: CAWSVRGGTQNRPQHF.

This clonotype was seen a few times. This rearrangement joins TRBV19 to TRBJ1-1; weak D call: TRBD1 (6 bases). This CDR3 has 14 amino acids. The V end was cut by 8 bases, the J end by 3 bases, with 16 bases between. Germline CDR1 and CDR2: LNHDA and SQIVND (reference sequence). CDR3 nucleotides: TGTGCCAGTTGCGTGGGGCCAGGGGACACTGAAGCTTTCTTT. Protein sequence: CASCVGPGDTEAFF. Variable domain in full (rest from reference TRBV19 and TRBJ1-1): DGGITQSPKYLFRKEGQNVTLSCEQNLNHDAMYWYRQDPGQGLRLIYYSQIVNDFQKGDIAEGYSVSREKKESFPLTVTSAQKNPTAFYLCASCVGPGDTEAFFGQGTRLTVV.